Sequencing of this TCR beta chain was carried out in a study of cytomegalovirus exposure and HLA in healthy donors. The PCR employed 60 Vbeta primers together with 13 Jbeta primers. The table came from immunoSEQ multiplex PCR; TCRdb's copy has only in-frame clones and leaves some out. The profile shows about 130,000 clones, about 78% of them singletons. CDR3 length equals 14 residues. Germline V CDR1 and CDR2: MNHNS, SASEGT. V was pared by 5 bases and J by 5 bases, with 13 bases between. Material: PBMCs. The chain employs TRBV6-1 and TRBJ2-1; a weak D match, TRBD2 (6 bases). This sequence was found in a man aged 25-45 years in good health and CMV-seronegative. CDR3 protein: CASSRLEGDNEQFF. In DNA, the CDR3 is TGTGCCAGCAGTAGGTTGGAGGGAGACAATGAGCAGTTCTTC.